The source of this T cell receptor beta chain is a study of blood T cell repertoires in COVID-19. Study summary: Samples taken during acute and convalescent COVID-19 were collected in the United States, Italy and Spain.

This CDR3 has 17 amino acids. Germline trimming cut 0 bases from V and 6 bases from J; bases unmatched to any gene: 10. Germline values: CDR1 LGHNA, CDR2 YSLEER. Method: immunoSEQ multiplex PCR; TCRdb's copy keeps in-frame clones and lacks some. The data show more than 200,000 clones, around four fifths seen once. This TCR derives from a man between 60 and 70 years old with acute or convalescent COVID-19. The specimen was peripheral blood. This chain joins TRBV4-3 and TRBJ1-2; 10 bases align to TRBD1. This CDR3 reads CASSQEQFRDRGNGYTF. CDR3 DNA sequence: TGCGCCAGCAGCCAAGAGCAATTCCGGGACAGGGGAAATGGCTACACCTTC.